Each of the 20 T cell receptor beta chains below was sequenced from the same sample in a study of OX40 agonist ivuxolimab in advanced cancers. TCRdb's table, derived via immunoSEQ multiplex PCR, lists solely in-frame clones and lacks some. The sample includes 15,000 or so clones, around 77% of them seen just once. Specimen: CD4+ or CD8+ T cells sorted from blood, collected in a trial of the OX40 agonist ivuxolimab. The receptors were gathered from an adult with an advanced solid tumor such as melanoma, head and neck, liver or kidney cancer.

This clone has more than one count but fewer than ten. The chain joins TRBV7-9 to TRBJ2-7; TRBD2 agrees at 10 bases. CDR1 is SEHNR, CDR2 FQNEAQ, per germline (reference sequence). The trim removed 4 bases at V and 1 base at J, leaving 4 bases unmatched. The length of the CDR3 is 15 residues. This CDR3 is CASSYSGRPSYEQYF. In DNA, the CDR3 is TGTGCCAGCAGCTATAGCGGGAGGCCGTCCTACGAGCAGTACTTC. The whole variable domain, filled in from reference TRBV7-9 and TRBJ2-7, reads DTGVSQNPRHKITKRGQNVTFRCDPISEHNRLYWYRQTLGQGPEFLTYFQNEAQLEKSRLLSDRFSAERPKGSFSTLEIQRTEQGDSAMYLCASSYSGRPSYEQYFGPGTRLTVT.

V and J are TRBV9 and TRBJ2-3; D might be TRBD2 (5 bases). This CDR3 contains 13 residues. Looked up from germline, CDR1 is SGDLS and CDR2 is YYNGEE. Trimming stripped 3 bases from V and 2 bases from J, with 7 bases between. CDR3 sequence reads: CASSEDSTDTQYF. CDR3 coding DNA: TGTGCCAGCAGCGAGGACTCCACAGATACGCAGTATTTT.

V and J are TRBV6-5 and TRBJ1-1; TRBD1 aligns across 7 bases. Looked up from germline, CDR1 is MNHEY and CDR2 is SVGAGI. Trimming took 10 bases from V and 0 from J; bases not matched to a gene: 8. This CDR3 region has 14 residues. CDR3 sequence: CAIRAGTVNTEAFF. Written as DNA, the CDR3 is TGTGCCATCAGAGCCGGGACAGTGAACACTGAAGCTTTCTTT.

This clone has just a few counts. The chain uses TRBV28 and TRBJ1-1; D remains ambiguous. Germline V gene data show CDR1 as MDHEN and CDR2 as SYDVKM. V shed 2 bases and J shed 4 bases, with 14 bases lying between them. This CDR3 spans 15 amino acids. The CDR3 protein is CASSLVGPRGTEAFF. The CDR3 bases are TGTGCCAGCAGTTTAGTAGGACCGCGGGGCACTGAAGCTTTCTTT.

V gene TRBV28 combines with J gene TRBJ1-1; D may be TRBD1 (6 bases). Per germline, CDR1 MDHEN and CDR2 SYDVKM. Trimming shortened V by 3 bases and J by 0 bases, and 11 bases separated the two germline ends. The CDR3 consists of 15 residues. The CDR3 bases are TGTGCCAGCAGTTTGGAGGGGGGGGTGAACACTGAAGCTTTCTTT. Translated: CASSLEGGVNTEAFF. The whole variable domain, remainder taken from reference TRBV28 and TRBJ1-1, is DVKVTQSSRYLVKRTGEKVFLECVQDMDHENMFWYRQDPGLGLRLIYFSYDVKMKEKGDIPEGYSVSREKKERFSLILESASTNQTSMYLCASSLEGGVNTEAFFGQGTRLTVV.

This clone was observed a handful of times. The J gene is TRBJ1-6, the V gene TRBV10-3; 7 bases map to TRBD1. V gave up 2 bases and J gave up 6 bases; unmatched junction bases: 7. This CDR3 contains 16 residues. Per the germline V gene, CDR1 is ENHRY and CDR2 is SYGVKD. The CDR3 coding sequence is TGTGCCATCAGTGAGCCTCGACAGGGCTCTAATTCACCCCTCCACTTT. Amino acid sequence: CAISEPRQGSNSPLHF.

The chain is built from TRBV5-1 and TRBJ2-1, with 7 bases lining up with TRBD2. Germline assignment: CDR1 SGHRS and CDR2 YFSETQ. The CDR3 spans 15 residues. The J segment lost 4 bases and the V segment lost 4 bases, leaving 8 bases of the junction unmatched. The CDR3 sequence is CASSLRLAVYNEQFF. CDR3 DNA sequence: TGCGCCAGCAGCCTCCGGCTAGCGGTGTACAATGAGCAGTTCTTC.

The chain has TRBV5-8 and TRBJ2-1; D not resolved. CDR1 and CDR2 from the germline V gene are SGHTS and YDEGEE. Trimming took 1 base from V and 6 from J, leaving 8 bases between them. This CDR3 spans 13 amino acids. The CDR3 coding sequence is TGTGCCAGCAGCTTGTATCAGAGCAATGAGCAGTTCTTC. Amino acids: CASSLYQSNEQFF.

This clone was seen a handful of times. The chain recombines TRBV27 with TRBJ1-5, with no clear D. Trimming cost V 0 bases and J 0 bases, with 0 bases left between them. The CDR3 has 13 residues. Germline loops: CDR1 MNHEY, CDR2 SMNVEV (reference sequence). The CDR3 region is CASSLSSNQPQHF. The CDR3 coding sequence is TGTGCCAGCAGTTTATCTAGCAATCAGCCCCAGCATTTT.

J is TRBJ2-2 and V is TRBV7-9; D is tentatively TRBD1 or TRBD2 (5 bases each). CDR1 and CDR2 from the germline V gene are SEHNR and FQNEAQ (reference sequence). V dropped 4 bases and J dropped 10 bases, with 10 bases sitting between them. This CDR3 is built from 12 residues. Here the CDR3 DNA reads TGTGCCAGCAGCTCCGGGACCTCGGAGCTGTTTTTT. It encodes CASSSGTSELFF.

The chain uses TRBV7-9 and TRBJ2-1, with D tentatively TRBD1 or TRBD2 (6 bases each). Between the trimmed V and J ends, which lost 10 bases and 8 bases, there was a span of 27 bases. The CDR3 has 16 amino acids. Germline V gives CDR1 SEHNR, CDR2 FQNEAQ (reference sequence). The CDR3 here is CAKPPRGDSRTDEQFF. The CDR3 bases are TGTGCCAAACCTCCTAGGGGGGACTCCAGAACCGATGAGCAGTTCTTC.

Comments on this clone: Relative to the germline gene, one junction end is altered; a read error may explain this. CDR3: CASSLGGGEQYF. CDR3 nucleotides: TGTGCTAGCAGCTTAGGGGGTGGGGAGCAGTACTTC. The chain is built from TRBV7-7 and TRBJ2-7, with D maybe TRBD1 (6 bases). Germline V gene lookup returns CDR1 SSHAT and CDR2 FNYEAQ (reference sequence). The CDR3 contains 12 residues.

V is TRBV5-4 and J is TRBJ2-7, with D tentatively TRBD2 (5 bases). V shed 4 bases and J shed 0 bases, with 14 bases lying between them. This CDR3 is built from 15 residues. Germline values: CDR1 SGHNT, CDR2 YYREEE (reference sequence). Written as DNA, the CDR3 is TGTGCCAGCAGCGCGGGTAAAATTAGCTCCTACGAGCAGTACTTC. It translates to CASSAGKISSYEQYF.

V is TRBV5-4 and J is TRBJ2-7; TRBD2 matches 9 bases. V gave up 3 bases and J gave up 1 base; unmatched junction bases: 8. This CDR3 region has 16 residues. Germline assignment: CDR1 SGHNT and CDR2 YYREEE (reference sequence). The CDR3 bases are TGTGCCAGCAGCTCGGCGGGGGGGGGAAGGTCCTACGAGCAGTACTTC. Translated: CASSSAGGGRSYEQYF.

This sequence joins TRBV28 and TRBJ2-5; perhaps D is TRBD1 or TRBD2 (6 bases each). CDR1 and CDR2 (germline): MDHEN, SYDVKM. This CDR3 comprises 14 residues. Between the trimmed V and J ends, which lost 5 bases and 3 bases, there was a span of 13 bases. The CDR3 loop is CASSRETGKETQYF. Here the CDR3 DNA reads TGTGCCAGCAGTCGGGAGACAGGAAAAGAGACCCAGTACTTC.

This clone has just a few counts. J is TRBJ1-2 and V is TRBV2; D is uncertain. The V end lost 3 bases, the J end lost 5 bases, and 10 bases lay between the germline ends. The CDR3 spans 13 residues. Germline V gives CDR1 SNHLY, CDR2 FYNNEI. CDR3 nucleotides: TGTGCCAGCAGTGATCATACAGTTTATGGCTACACCTTC. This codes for CASSDHTVYGYTF.

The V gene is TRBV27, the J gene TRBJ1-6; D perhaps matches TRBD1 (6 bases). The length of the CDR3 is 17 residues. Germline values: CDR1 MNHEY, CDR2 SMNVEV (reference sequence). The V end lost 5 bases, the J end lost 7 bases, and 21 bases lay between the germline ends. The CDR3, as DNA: TGTGCCAGCAGTCCCGCCCCCGGGACAAAGCTAAATTCACCCCTCCACTTT. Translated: CASSPAPGTKLNSPLHF.

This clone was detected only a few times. The chain's CDR3 is CASSVGEAYEQYF. The CDR3 DNA follows: TGTGCCAGCAGCGTAGGGGAAGCCTACGAGCAGTACTTC. The chain has TRBV9 and TRBJ2-7; D is unresolved. V lost 0 bases to trimming and J lost 2 bases, with 6 bases between them. The CDR3 spans 13 residues. From germline, CDR1 is SGDLS and CDR2 YYNGEE.

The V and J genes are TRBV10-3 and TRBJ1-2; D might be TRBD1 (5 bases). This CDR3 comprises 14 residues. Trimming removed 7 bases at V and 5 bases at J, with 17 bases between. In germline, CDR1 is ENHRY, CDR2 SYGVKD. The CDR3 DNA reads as TGTGCCATCAACGACCCCGGGACGGCATATGGCTACACCTTC. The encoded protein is CAINDPGTAYGYTF.

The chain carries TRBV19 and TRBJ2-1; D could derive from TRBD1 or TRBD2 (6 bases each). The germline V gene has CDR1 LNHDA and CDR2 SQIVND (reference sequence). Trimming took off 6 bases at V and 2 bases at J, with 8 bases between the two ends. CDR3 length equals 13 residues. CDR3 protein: CASRRGAYNEQFF. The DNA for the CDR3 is TGTGCCAGTAGGAGGGGGGCCTACAATGAGCAGTTCTTC. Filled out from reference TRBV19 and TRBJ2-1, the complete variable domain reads DGGITQSPKYLFRKEGQNVTLSCEQNLNHDAMYWYRQDPGQGLRLIYYSQIVNDFQKGDIAEGYSVSREKKESFPLTVTSAQKNPTAFYLCASRRGAYNEQFFGPGTRLTVL.